Each of the 23 T cell receptor beta chains below was sequenced from the same sample in a study of post-analysis software for immune sequencing data. Prepared TCR beta cDNA libraries contained unique molecular identifiers. In TCRdb, the PCR reads were re-called with MiXCR into one record per CDR3 protein. The sample shows around 440,000 distinct CDR3 sequences, approximately 45% of them seen only once. Study conclusions and caveats: Patients showed TRBV5-6, TRBV5-1 and TRBV20-1 among five TRBV segments more frequent than in controls.

No antigen is known for these receptors. The sequenced sample was blood. The receptors come from a girl between 5 and 17 years old with multiple sclerosis.

This clonotype was recorded a few times. This rearrangement joins TRBV12-3 or TRBV12-4 to TRBJ2-3; tentatively, D is TRBD1 (6 bases). V was trimmed by 6 bases and J by 0 bases, leaving 13 bases between them. This CDR3 has 15 residues. The CDR3 sequence: CASRRAGVSTDTQYF. The CDR3 coding sequence is TGTGCCAGCAGACGAGCAGGGGTGAGCACAGATACGCAGTATTTT.

Only a few counts were recorded for this clonotype. V gene TRBV25-1 combines with J gene TRBJ1-4; TRBD1 matches at 7 bases. Germline values: CDR1 MGHDK, CDR2 SYGVNS. The CDR3 totals 16 residues. V trimming: 3 bases; J trimming: 5 bases; junction bases outside the gene matches: 9. In DNA, the CDR3 is TGTGCCAGCAGTGACCCTGATGGACAGGAGAATGAAAAACTGTTTTTT. The encoded protein is CASSDPDGQENEKLFF.

This sequence joins TRBV29-1 and TRBJ1-1, with D perhaps matching TRBD1 (5 bases). CDR1 is SQVTM and CDR2 is ANQGSEA in the germline V gene. The length of the CDR3 is 13 residues. V lost 6 bases to trimming and J lost 2 bases, with 13 bases between them. The CDR3 here is CSVADGGNTEAFF. CDR3 coding DNA: TGCAGCGTCGCGGACGGGGGAAACACTGAAGCTTTCTTT.

This clonotype has just a few counts. V usage is TRBV15 and J usage is TRBJ2-1; TRBD2 matches 11 bases. J was trimmed by 6 bases and V by 0 bases; bases with no gene match: 10. The CDR3 contains 18 residues. Germline V gene sequence: CDR1 LNHNV, CDR2 YYDKDF (reference sequence). CDR3 DNA sequence: TGTGCCACCAGCAGAGATCTGTTGGGGACTAGCGGTAGCAATGAGCAGTTCTTC. This translates into CATSRDLLGTSGSNEQFF.

This clonotype occurred a few times. The chain couples TRBV6-5 to TRBJ2-4, with 8 bases aligning to TRBD1. CDR3 length: 14 residues. The V gene end was trimmed by 0 bases and the J gene end by 13 bases; junction bases not matched to a gene: 8. Germline V CDR1 and CDR2: MNHEY, SVGAGI. CDR3 DNA: TGTGCCAGCAGTTACTCTGGACAGGGACGAGAGCAGTACTTC. Translating it yields CASSYSGQGREQYF.

As concerns this clonotype: One end of the junction varies from germline; a read error may be responsible. V usage is TRBV11-1 and J usage is TRBJ2-1; 8 bases map to TRBD2. This CDR3 comprises 18 residues. Germline CDR1 SGHAT, CDR2 FQDESV (reference sequence). CDR3 bases: TGTGCCAGTAGCTTACGTCCTGCCGGAGCGGGAGTGGGTAATGAGCAGTTCTTC. It codes for CASSLRPAGAGVGNEQFF. The complete variable domain, with remaining parts taken from reference TRBV11-1 and TRBJ2-1, reads EAEVAQSPRYKITEKSQAVAFWCDPISGHATLYWYRQILGQGPELLVQFQDESVVDDSQLPKDRFSAERLKGVDSTLKIQPAELGDSAMYLCASSLRPAGAGVGNEQFFGPGTRLTVL.

This clonotype was seen more than once but under ten times. The chain links TRBV12-3 or TRBV12-4 to TRBJ2-7; 9 nucleotides match TRBD1. There are 16 residues in the CDR3. V shed 6 bases and J 4 bases; nucleotides not matched to a gene: 13. CDR3: CASRRMGQGGIYEQYF. CDR3 sequence (DNA): TGTGCCAGCAGACGGATGGGACAGGGCGGGATTTACGAGCAGTACTTC.

The chain couples TRBV2 to TRBJ2-3, with 13 bases identical to TRBD2. CDR1 is SNHLY, CDR2 FYNNEI, per germline. CDR3 size: 16 residues. J gave up 4 bases and V 6 bases, and 7 bases lay outside the gene matches. CDR3 residues: CASSLGLAGDADTQYF. CDR3 coding DNA: TGTGCCAGCAGCCTTGGACTAGCGGGAGATGCAGATACGCAGTATTTT.

The genes are TRBV20-1 and TRBJ1-1; TRBD1 aligns across 8 bases. Germline V gives CDR1 DFQATT, CDR2 SNEGSKA (reference sequence). The CDR3 contains 13 residues. The V gene end was trimmed by 6 bases and the J gene end by 6 bases; junction bases not matched to a gene: 9. The CDR3 loop reads CSARQGRAPEAFF. The DNA of the CDR3 is TGCAGTGCGAGACAGGGGAGGGCCCCTGAAGCTTTCTTT.

This sequence joins TRBV10-3 and TRBJ1-6; 7 bases fit TRBD1. The junction had 11 bases not matched to a gene; V was cut back by 3 bases and J by 9 bases. The CDR3 sequence is 16 residues long. Per the germline V gene, CDR1 is ENHRY and CDR2 is SYGVKD. CDR3 bases: TGTGCCATCAGTGACTCATTTAAGGGGGCTGGTTCACCCCTCCACTTT. Translating gives CAISDSFKGAGSPLHF.

This rearrangement joins TRBV5-1 to TRBJ2-5; 10 bases line up with TRBD1. The junction had 15 bases not matched to a gene; V was cut back by 2 bases and J by 11 bases. The CDR3 totals 16 residues. Germline CDR1 and CDR2: SGHRS and YFSETQ. The CDR3 DNA is TGCGCCAGCAGCTTTGCTGAGAGACAGGGGGCGATCCAGCAGTACTTC. Its translation is CASSFAERQGAIQQYF.

The chain recombines TRBV5-1 with TRBJ2-7; 7 positions agree with TRBD1. CDR3 size: 14 residues. Unmatched junction bases numbered 2, after V lost 0 bases and J lost 2 bases. The germline gives CDR1 SGHRS, CDR2 YFSETQ. The CDR3 nucleotides are TGCGCCAGCAGCTTGGAAGGGGGCGCCTACGAGCAGTACTTC. Its translation: CASSLEGGAYEQYF.

This rearrangement joins TRBV14 to TRBJ2-7; 7 bases match TRBD2. The J segment lost 3 bases and the V segment lost 1 base, leaving 12 bases of the junction unmatched. Germline assignment: CDR1 SGHDN and CDR2 FVKESK. The CDR3 is 17 amino acids. The CDR3 protein is CASSQVKGKGRDYEQYF. The CDR3 nucleotides are TGTGCCAGCAGCCAAGTTAAAGGGAAAGGGAGGGACTACGAGCAGTACTTC.

This clonotype was seen a handful of times. The chain links TRBV7-9 to TRBJ1-5, with a tentative D call TRBD1 (6 bases). The CDR3 contains 16 residues. Trimming cost V 5 bases and J 1 base, with 15 bases left between them. Germline CDR1 and CDR2: SEHNR and FQNEAQ (reference sequence). Written as DNA, the CDR3 is TGTGCCAGCAGCCCTACGGGGGCAGGAAGCAATCAGCCCCAGCATTTT. This codes for CASSPTGAGSNQPQHF. Full variable domain (missing parts from reference TRBV7-9 and TRBJ1-5): DTGVSQNPRHKITKRGQNVTFRCDPISEHNRLYWYRQTLGQGPEFLTYFQNEAQLEKSRLLSDRFSAERPKGSFSTLEIQRTEQGDSAMYLCASSPTGAGSNQPQHFGDGTRLSIL.

The J gene is TRBJ2-5, the V gene TRBV4-1; 10 positions match TRBD2. With 0 bases clipped from V and 1 base from J, the junction kept 5 bases outside the gene matches. The CDR3 covers 17 residues. Germline-derived CDR1 and CDR2 are MGHRA and YSYEKL. CDR3 region: CASSQDASSGSQETQYF. Here the CDR3 DNA reads TGCGCCAGCAGCCAAGATGCGTCTAGCGGGAGCCAAGAGACCCAGTACTTC.

This clonotype was found a few times. The J gene is TRBJ2-1, the V gene TRBV9; perhaps TRBD2 as D (5 bases). Trimming pared 0 bases from V and 6 bases from J, leaving 16 bases between. Germline V CDR1 and CDR2: SGDLS, YYNGEE. This CDR3 is built from 16 residues. The CDR3 DNA reads as TGTGCCAGCAGCGTAGTACTGCTAGCTCCGGGCAATGAGCAGTTCTTC. Its protein product is CASSVVLLAPGNEQFF. The full variable domain, its missing parts supplied by reference TRBV9 and TRBJ2-1, is DSGVTQTPKHLITATGQRVTLRCSPRSGDLSVYWYQQSLDQGLQFLIQYYNGEERAKGNILERFSAQQFPDLHSELNLSSLELGDSALYFCASSVVLLAPGNEQFFGPGTRLTVL.

The rearrangement links TRBV12-3 or TRBV12-4 to TRBJ1-2; 8 bases fit TRBD1. V gave up 3 bases and J gave up 8 bases; unmatched junction bases: 2. The CDR3 totals 12 residues. DNA of the CDR3: TGTGCCAGCAGTTTCAGGGGGCAAGGCTACACCTTC. Translated, it gives CASSFRGQGYTF.

This clonotype was counted between two and nine times. This chain joins TRBV28 and TRBJ2-1; 8 bases are shared with TRBD2. Germline CDR1 MDHEN, CDR2 SYDVKM. The CDR3 consists of 14 residues. V trimming: 1 base; J trimming: 9 bases; junction bases outside the gene matches: 5. CDR3 protein: CASSLSGGLAEQFF. The CDR3 region has the DNA TGTGCCAGCAGTTTATCGGGGGGGCTGGCTGAGCAGTTCTTC.

V and J are TRBV5-1 and TRBJ2-1; 10 nucleotides agree with TRBD1. Germline V CDR1 and CDR2: SGHRS, YFSETQ. CDR3 size: 14 residues. The V and J ends lost 4 bases and 8 bases, in that order; junction bases with no gene match: 6. CDR3 DNA: TGCGCCAGCAGCACTGGACAGGGGGGCGATGAGCAGTTCTTC. Translated: CASSTGQGGDEQFF.

The chain recombines TRBV6-6 with TRBJ2-3; no clear D gene. The CDR3 has 13 amino acids. CDR1 is MNHNY and CDR2 is SVGAGI in the germline V gene (reference sequence). V shed 8 bases and J shed 1 base, with 10 bases lying between them. CDR3 protein: CASVLVGTDTQYF. The DNA of the CDR3 is TGTGCCAGCGTGTTGGTGGGCACAGATACGCAGTATTTT.

The chain couples TRBV29-1 to TRBJ1-1; D is undetermined. This CDR3 has 11 amino acids. CDR1 SQVTM and CDR2 ANQGSEA come from the germline V gene. Trimming removed 0 bases at V and 5 bases at J, with 4 bases between. The CDR3 loop reads CSVEDYTEAFF. The CDR3 bases are TGCAGCGTTGAAGACTATACTGAAGCTTTCTTT.

The chain recombines TRBV5-1 with TRBJ1-1; possible D gene TRBD1, 5 bases. Germline CDR1 is SGHRS and CDR2 is YFSETQ. This CDR3 spans 16 amino acids. The ends were cut back, 4 bases at V and 7 bases at J, with 23 bases in the middle. CDR3 nucleotide sequence: TGCGCCAGCAGCCTGACTTCCGGGACCGCTATCGATGAAGCTTTCTTT. Encoded protein: CASSLTSGTAIDEAFF.

The V call is TRBV7-9, the J call TRBJ1-2; TRBD1 matches 7 bases. Per the germline V gene, CDR1 is SEHNR and CDR2 is FQNEAQ (reference sequence). V trimming: 1 base; J trimming: 8 bases; junction bases outside the gene matches: 7. This CDR3 is built from 14 residues. The CDR3 sequence is CASSLETQGKGYTF. CDR3 in DNA: TGTGCCAGCAGCTTAGAAACACAGGGGAAGGGCTACACCTTC.